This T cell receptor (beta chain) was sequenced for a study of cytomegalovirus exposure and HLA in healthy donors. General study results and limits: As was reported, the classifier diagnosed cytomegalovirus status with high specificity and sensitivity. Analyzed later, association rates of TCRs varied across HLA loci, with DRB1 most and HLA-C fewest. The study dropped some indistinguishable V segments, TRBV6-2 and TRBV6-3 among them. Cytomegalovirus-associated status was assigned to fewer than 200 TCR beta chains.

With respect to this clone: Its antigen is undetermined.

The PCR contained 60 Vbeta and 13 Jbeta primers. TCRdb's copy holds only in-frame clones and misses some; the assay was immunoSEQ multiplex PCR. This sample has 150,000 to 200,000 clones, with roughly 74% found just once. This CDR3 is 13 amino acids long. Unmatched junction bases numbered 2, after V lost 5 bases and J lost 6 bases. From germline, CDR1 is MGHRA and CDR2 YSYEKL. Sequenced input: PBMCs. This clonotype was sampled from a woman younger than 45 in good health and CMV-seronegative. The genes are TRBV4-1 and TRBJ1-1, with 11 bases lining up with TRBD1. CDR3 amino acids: CASSGTGGPEAFF. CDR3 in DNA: TGCGCCAGCAGCGGGACAGGGGGTCCTGAAGCTTTCTTT.